This TCR beta chain was captured by sequencing in a study of control samples from healthy donors and cancer patients. Germline assignment: CDR1 SGHTA and CDR2 FQGNSA. Trimming stripped 1 base from V and 2 bases from J, with 9 bases between. CDR3 size: 14 residues. Sequenced by immunoSEQ multiplex PCR; TCRdb stores in-frame clones only, minus some. The table includes about 120,000 clones, approximately 93% detected once. The sequence was obtained from a woman in her late teens or twenties in good health. The chain employs TRBV7-2 and TRBJ2-7, with unresolved D. The sequenced material came from blood. CDR3 DNA sequence: TGTGCCAGCAGCTTAGAAGCCCGTACCTACGAGCAGTACTTC. Translating gives CASSLEARTYEQYF.